Many counts were recorded for the clone carrying this TCR beta chain. This sample is part of a study of T cells in Graves' hyperthyroidism and ophthalmopathy. TCR beta CDR3 sequences were amplified from RNA transcripts. HTBI primers were employed in a first-round RT-PCR of the TCR CDR3. From the multiplex PCR reads, TCRdb called clonotypes with MiXCR, one entry per CDR3 protein. The sample lists hundreds of thousands of distinct CDR3 sequences, around 14% occurring once. Trimming removed 3 bases at V and 0 bases at J, with 7 bases between. The germline V gene encodes CDR1 SGHDT and CDR2 YYEEEE. There are 13 residues in the CDR3.

This receptor was taken from a woman aged 18 to 35 with Graves' hyperthyroidism. The sequenced sample was blood. J is TRBJ2-7 and V is TRBV5-6; D is undetermined. CDR3 DNA sequence: TGTGCCAGCAGCTCCCGCACCTCCTACGAGCAGTACTTC. This codes for CASSSRTSYEQYF.